This T cell receptor beta chain was sequenced during a study of T cells and Merkel cell carcinoma outcomes (dated by TCRdb to 2020 to 2021). About the study as a whole: The tumor T-cell repertoire, together with T-cell density, was examined as a predictor of clinical outcome in patients with Merkel cell carcinoma.

Library generation was performed with the immunoSEQ multiplex PCR assay. The source is immuneACCESS, and TCRdb retained only in-frame sequences with V and J called. Part of the clones is not carried over; for the studies checked, unresolved V genes explain less than half of this, and the remainder is unexplained. Within this sample are 9,000 to 15,000 clones, with roughly 96% of them counted one time only. 0.93% of the sample is held by the ten biggest clonotypes. What the authors observed across the whole study: According to the report, clinical outcomes in Merkel cell carcinoma patients could be predicted using T-cell density together with features of the T-cell repertoire.

The CDR3 spans 14 residues, from the cysteine through the phenylalanine. The CDR3 DNA has 42 bases and is translated from base 1. The V end gives up 3 bases and the J end 7 bases, leaving 6 bases in the junction not matched to a gene. The germline V gene specifies SGHNT as CDR1 and YENEEA as CDR2. A remark on this clone: This clone's antigen is unknown. Per-base quality was not reported, and no clone a single base away is much larger than it.

Samples were obtained from patients with Merkel cell carcinoma. Recombination linked TRBV11-3 to TRBJ2-7; the central 10 bases match TRBD1. Sample: tumor tissue from Merkel cell carcinoma. The TCR comes from a human donor with Merkel cell carcinoma. The CDR3 region has the sequence CASSLGTGEREQYF. The DNA sequence is as follows: TGTGCCAGCAGCTTGGGGACAGGGGAACGGGAGCAGTACTTC. When the CDR3 is completed using the reference TRBV11-3 and TRBJ2-7 genes on either side, the full variable domain is EAGVVQSPRYKIIEKKQPVAFWCNPISGHNTLYWYLQNLGQGPELLIRYENEEAVDDSQLPKDRFSAERLKGVDSTLKIQPAELGDSAVYLCASSLGTGEREQYFGPGTRLTVT.